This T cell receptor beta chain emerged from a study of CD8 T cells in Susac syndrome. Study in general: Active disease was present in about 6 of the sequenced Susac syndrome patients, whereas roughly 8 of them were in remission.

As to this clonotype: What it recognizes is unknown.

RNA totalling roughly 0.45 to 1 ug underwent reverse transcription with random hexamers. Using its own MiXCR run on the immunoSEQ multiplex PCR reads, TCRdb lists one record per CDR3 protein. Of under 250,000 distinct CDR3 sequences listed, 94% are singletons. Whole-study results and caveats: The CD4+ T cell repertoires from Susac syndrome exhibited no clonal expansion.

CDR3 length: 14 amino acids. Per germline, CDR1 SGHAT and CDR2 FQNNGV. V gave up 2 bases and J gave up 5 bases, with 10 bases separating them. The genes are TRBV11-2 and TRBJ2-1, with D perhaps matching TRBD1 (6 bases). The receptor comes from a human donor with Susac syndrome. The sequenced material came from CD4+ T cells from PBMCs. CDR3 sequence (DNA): TGTGCCAGCAGCTTATTCAGGGGCGACAATGAGCAGTTCTTC. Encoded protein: CASSLFRGDNEQFF. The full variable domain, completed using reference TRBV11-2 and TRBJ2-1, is EAGVAQSPRYKIIEKRQSVAFWCNPISGHATLYWYQQILGQGPKLLIQFQNNGVVDDSQLPKDRFSAERLKGVDSTLKIQPAKLEDSAVYLCASSLFRGDNEQFFGPGTRLTVL.